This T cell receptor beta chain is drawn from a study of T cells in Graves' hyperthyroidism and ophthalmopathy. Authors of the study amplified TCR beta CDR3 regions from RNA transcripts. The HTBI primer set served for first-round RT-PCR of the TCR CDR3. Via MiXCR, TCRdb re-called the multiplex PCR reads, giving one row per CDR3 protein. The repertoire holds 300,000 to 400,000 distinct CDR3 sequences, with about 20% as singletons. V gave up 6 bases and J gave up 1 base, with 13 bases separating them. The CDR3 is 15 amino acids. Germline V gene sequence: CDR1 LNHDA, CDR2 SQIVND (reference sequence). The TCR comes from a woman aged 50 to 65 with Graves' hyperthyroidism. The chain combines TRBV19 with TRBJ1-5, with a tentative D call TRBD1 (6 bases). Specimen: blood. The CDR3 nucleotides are TGTGCCAGTAGCCTGTGGCAGGGGAGCAATCAGCCCCAGCATTTT. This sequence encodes CASSLWQGSNQPQHF.